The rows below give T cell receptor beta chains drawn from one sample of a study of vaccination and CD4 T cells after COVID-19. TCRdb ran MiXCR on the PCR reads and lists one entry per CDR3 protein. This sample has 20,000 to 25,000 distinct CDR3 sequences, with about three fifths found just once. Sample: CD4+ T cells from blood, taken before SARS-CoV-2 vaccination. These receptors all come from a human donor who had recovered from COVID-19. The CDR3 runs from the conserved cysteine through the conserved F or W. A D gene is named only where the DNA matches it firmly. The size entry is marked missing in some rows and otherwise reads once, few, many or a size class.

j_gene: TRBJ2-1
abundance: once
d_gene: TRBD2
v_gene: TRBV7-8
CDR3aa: CASSFSGINEQFF
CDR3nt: TGTGCCAGCAGCTTTAGCGGGATCAATGAGCAGTTCTTC

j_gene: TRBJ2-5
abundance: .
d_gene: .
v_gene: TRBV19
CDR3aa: CASSRTGGETQYF
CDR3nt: TGTGCCAGTAGTAGGACTGGCGGGGAGACCCAGTACTTC

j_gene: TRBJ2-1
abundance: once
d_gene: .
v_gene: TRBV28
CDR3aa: CASSLPHGGEQFF
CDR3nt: TGTGCCAGCAGTTTACCTCATGGGGGGGAGCAGTTCTTC

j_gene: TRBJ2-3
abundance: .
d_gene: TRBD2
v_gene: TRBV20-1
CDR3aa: CSATEREKRSLGTQYF
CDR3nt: TGCAGTGCGACCGAGCGGGAGAAGCGTAGTCTTGGTACGCAGTATTTT

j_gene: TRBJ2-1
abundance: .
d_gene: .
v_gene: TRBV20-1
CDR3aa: CSARGRSEYEQFF
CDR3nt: TGCAGTGCTAGAGGCCGGTCGGAGTATGAGCAGTTCTTC

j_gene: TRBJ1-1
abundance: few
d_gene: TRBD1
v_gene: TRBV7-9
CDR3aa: CASSSRDSEAFF
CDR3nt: TGTGCCAGCAGCTCCCGGGACAGTGAAGCTTTCTTT

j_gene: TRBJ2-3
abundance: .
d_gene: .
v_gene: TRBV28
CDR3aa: CASSLNPPGQDTQYF
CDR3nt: TGTGCCAGCAGTTTAAACCCCCCCGGACAGGATACGCAGTATTTT

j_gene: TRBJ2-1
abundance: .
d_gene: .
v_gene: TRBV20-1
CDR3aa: CSARVGTRRNNEQFF
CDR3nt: TGCAGTGCTAGAGTTGGGACCCGACGAAACAATGAGCAGTTCTTC

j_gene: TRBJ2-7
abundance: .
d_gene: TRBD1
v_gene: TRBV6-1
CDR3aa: CASGRGTGASYEQYF
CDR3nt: TGTGCCAGCGGACGTGGGACAGGAGCTTCCTACGAGCAGTACTTC

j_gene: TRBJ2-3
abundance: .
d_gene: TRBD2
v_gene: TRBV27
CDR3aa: CASSHQRDPSTDTQYF
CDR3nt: TGTGCCAGCAGTCATCAGCGGGACCCCAGCACAGATACGCAGTATTTT

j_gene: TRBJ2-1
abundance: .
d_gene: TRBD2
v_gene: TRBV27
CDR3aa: CASSLLFTGTSYNEQFF
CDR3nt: TGTGCCAGCAGTTTATTATTCACCGGGACTAGCTACAATGAGCAGTTCTTC

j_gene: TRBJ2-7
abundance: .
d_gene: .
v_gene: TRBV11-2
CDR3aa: CASSLSPLGFDGGAPYEQYF
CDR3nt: TGTGCCAGCAGCTTATCCCCATTGGGTTTTGACGGTGGGGCCCCCTACGAGCAGTACTTC

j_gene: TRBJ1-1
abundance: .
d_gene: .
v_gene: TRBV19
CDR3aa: CASIGGAAEAFF
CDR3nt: TGTGCCAGTATCGGTGGCGCGGCTGAAGCTTTCTTT

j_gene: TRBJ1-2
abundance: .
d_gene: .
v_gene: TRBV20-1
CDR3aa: CSPVGQGERYGYTF
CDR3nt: TGCAGTCCCGTCGGGCAGGGAGAGCGGTATGGCTACACCTTC

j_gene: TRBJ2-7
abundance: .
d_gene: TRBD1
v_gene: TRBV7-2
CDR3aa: CASSSGTVSSYEQYF
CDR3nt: TGTGCCAGCAGCTCCGGGACAGTCAGCTCCTACGAGCAGTACTTC

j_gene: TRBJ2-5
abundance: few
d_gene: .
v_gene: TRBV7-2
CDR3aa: CASSLVSRPWSGQETQYF
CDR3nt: TGTGCCAGCAGCTTAGTTTCGCGTCCCTGGAGCGGTCAAGAGACCCAGTACTTC

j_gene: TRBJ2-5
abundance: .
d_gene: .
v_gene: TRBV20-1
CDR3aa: CSAGRIETQYF
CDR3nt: TGCAGTGCTGGGCGGATAGAGACCCAGTACTTC

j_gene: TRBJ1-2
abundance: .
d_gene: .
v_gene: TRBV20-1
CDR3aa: CSATGIARGPAGYTF
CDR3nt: TGCAGTGCTACAGGGATAGCTCGTGGGCCGGCTGGCTACACCTTC

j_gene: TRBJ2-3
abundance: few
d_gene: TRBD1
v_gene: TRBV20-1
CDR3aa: CSARRQGGSTDTQYF
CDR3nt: TGCAGTGCTAGACGACAGGGGGGAAGCACAGATACGCAGTATTTT

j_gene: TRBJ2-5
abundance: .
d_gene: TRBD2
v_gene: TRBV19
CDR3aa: CASSPGTSLGTQYF
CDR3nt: TGTGCCAGTAGTCCTGGGACTAGCTTGGGGACCCAGTACTTC

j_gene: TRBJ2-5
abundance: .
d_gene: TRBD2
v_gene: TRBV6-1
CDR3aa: CASSRILLAGGGQETQYF
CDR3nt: TGTGCCAGCAGTCGCATACTACTAGCGGGAGGAGGCCAAGAGACCCAGTACTTC

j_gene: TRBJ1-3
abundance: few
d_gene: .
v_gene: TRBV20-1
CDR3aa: CSARALSDSGNTIYF
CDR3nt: TGCAGTGCTAGGGCCCTCAGTGACTCTGGAAACACCATATATTTT